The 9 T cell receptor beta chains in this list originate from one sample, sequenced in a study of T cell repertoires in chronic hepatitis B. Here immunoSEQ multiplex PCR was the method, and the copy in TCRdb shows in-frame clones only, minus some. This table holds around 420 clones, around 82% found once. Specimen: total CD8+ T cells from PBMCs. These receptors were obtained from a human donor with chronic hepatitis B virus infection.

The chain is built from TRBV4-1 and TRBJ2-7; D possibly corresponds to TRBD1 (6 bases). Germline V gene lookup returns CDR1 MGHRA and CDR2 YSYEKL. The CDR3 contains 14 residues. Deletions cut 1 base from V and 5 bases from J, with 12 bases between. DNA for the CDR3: TGCGCCAGCAGCCAAGGACAGGATACCCACGAGCAGTACTTC. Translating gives CASSQGQDTHEQYF.

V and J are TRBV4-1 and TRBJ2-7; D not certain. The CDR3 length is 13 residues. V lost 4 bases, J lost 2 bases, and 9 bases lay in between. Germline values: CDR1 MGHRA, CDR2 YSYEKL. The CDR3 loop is CASSPGGAYEQYF. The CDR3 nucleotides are TGCGCCAGCAGCCCCGGTGGAGCCTACGAGCAGTACTTC.

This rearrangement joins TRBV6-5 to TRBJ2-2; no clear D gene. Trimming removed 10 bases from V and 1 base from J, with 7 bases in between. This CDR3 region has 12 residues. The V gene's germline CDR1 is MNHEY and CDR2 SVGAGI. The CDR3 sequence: CAIRLNTGELFF. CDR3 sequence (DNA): TGTGCCATAAGACTGAACACCGGGGAGCTGTTTTTT.

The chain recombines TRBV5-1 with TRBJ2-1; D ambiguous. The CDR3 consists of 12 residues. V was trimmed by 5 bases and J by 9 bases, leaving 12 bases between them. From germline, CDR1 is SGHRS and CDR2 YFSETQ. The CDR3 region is CASRRGAGEQFF. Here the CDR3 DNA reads TGCGCCAGCAGGAGAGGTGCCGGTGAGCAGTTCTTC.

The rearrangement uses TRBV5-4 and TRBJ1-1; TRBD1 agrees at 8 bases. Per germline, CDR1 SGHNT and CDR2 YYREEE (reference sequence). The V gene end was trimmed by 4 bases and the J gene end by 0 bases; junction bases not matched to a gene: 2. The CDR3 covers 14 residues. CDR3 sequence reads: CASSPDRVNTEAFF. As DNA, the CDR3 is TGTGCCAGCAGCCCGGACAGGGTGAACACTGAAGCTTTCTTT.

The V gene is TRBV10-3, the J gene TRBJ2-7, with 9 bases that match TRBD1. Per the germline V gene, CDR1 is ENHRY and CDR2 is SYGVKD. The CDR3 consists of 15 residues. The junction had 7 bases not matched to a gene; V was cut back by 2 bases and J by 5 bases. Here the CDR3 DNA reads TGTGCCATCAGTGAGCCGGGACAGGGAACCGACGAGCAGTACTTC. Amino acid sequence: CAISEPGQGTDEQYF.

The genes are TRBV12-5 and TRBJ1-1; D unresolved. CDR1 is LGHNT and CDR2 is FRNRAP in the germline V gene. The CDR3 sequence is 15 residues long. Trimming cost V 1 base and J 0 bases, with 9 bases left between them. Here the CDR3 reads CASGLGYGMNTEAFF. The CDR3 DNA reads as TGTGCTAGTGGTTTGGGATACGGGATGAACACTGAAGCTTTCTTT.

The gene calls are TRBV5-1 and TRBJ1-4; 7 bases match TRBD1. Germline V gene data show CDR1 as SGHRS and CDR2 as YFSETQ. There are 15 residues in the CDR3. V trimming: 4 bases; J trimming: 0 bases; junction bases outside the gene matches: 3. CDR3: CASSPGQTTNEKLFF. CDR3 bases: TGCGCCAGCAGCCCGGGACAGACAACTAATGAAAAACTGTTTTTT.

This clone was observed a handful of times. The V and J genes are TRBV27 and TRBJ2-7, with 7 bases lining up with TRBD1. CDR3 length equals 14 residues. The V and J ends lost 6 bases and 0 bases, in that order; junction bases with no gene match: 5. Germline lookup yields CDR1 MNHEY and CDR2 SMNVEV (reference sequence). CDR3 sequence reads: CASSMTGSSYEQYF. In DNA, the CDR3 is TGTGCCAGCAGCATGACAGGGAGCTCCTACGAGCAGTACTTC.